This TCR beta chain was recovered during a study of blood T cell repertoires in COVID-19. As for the study in general: Samples of COVID-19 (acute and convalescent) were obtained from the United States, Italy and Spain. Sample material is recorded as cDNA or gDNA derived from T cells, B-cell-depleted T cells, or PBMCs.

Trimming removed 5 bases from V and 4 bases from J, with 15 bases in between. Germline V CDR1 and CDR2: MNHEY, SVGAGI. This CDR3 region has 15 residues. In the study's own analysis: Researchers report that nucleated cell counts were estimated from reference gene primer amplification. The assay was immunoSEQ multiplex PCR, and TCRdb's table has in-frame clones only and misses some. V, J and clone size are those of that table, while D and trimming were read from the DNA. In the table there are roughly 67,000 clones, 86% of which are singletons. The chain couples TRBV6-5 to TRBJ2-1, with D tentatively TRBD2 (5 bases). Sample: peripheral blood. The clonotype comes from a man in his fifties or sixties with acute or convalescent COVID-19. Here the CDR3 DNA reads TGTGCCAGCAGTCAACTAGTCGGGCTGTACAATGAGCAGTTCTTC. The encoded protein is CASSQLVGLYNEQFF.